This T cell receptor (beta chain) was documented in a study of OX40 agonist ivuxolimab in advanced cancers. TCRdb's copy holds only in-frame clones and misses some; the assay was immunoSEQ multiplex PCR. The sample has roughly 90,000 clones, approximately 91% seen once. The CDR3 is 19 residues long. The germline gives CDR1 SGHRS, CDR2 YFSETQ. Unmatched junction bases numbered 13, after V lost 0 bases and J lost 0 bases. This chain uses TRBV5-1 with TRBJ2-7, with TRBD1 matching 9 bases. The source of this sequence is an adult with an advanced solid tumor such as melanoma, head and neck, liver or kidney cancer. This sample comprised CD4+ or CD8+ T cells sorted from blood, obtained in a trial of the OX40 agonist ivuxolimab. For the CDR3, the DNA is TGCGCCAGCAGCTTGGGGGGACAGGGACGAGGGCGGGTCTCCTACGAGCAGTACTTC. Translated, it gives CASSLGGQGRGRVSYEQYF.